This T cell receptor (beta chain) was recovered during a study of shared clonotypes between healthy human individuals. Study information: Donors consisted of a couple of women and three men between 18 and 49. Points from the study as a whole: Sampling covered nothing but blood. Tissue TCR repertoires likely differ from those found in blood.

As concerns this clone: The antigen remains undetermined.

Participating donors were healthy, HIV-negative adults free of recent acute infections or vaccinations. The germline V gene encodes CDR1 SGHRS and CDR2 YFSETQ. V lost 4 bases to trimming and J lost 4 bases, with 17 bases between them. The CDR3 covers 15 residues. Genomic DNA from each subset was divided evenly over several immunoSEQ plates. Clones were read by immunoSEQ multiplex PCR, and TCRdb kept only the in-frame ones, dropping some. Of about half a million clones in the sample, 60% to 80% were seen once. V gene TRBV5-1 combines with J gene TRBJ2-5; weak D call: TRBD2 (6 bases). Sequenced sample: PBMCs. The receptor's source is a woman in her 40s in good health. Some clones in this sample may be carry-over from other donors' samples. CDR3 nucleotide sequence: TGCGCCAGCAGCCCGGCCGGAGGGCGGGCAGAGACCCAGTACTTC. Protein sequence: CASSPAGGRAETQYF.